This entry lists 14 T cell receptor beta chains sequenced from one sample in a study of T-cell memory formation after mild COVID-19. TCRdb independently ran MiXCR on the 5' RACE reads; one entry per CDR3 protein. The table lists 120,000 or so distinct CDR3 sequences, roughly 6% of them singletons. The sequencing input was PBMCs or a T cell subset sorted from them (not recorded which). These receptors originate from an adult woman who had mild COVID-19 (a few samples of this study predate the infection). Cell type and time point are not known.

There are a few counts of this clonotype. The chain carries TRBV20-1 and TRBJ1-2; a possible D gene is TRBD1 (6 bases). This CDR3 is 11 amino acids long. CDR1 is DFQATT and CDR2 is SNEGSKA in the germline V gene (reference sequence). V lost 6 bases and J lost 8, with 13 bases in between. CDR3 DNA: TGCAGTGCGAGACAGGTTTCAGGCTACACCTTC. This encodes CSARQVSGYTF.

This chain joins TRBV15 and TRBJ2-1; D not resolved. The CDR3 has 16 residues. V was pared by 1 base and J by 5 bases, with 15 bases between. Germline assignment: CDR1 LNHNV and CDR2 YYDKDF (reference sequence). CDR3 in DNA: TGTGCCACCAGCAGAGGAGTTGGGGTAGGGAACAATGAGCAGTTCTTC. Protein sequence: CATSRGVGVGNNEQFF.

This clonotype was seen many times. The chain carries TRBV6-5 and TRBJ1-2; possible D gene TRBD1, 6 bases. V gave up 0 bases and J gave up 13 bases, with 21 bases separating them. CDR1 MNHEY and CDR2 SVGAGI come from the germline V gene. CDR3 size: 15 residues. The CDR3 DNA follows: TGTGCCAGCAGTTACTCGGGACACCTCAAAGAGAAGGCCACCTTC. It yields the protein CASSYSGHLKEKATF.

This clonotype was picked up a small number of times. The chain employs TRBV12-3 or TRBV12-4 and TRBJ2-7; 7 bases agree with TRBD1. The length of the CDR3 is 13 residues. J gave up 3 bases and V 6 bases, and 5 bases lay outside the gene matches. In DNA, the CDR3 is TGTGCCAGCAGCCGGGACAGCAACTACGAGCAGTACTTC. Its protein is CASSRDSNYEQYF.

The gene calls are TRBV12-3 or TRBV12-4 and TRBJ1-1; D might be TRBD1 (5 bases). Trimming cost V 3 bases and J 2 bases, with 10 bases left between them. The CDR3 loop spans 14 amino acids. The CDR3 region is CASSLARDNTEAFF. As DNA, the CDR3 is TGTGCCAGCAGTTTGGCCAGGGATAACACTGAAGCTTTCTTT.

The chain uses TRBV11-3 and TRBJ2-5; D remains ambiguous. Per the germline V gene, CDR1 is SGHNT and CDR2 is YENEEA. This CDR3 has 15 residues. V lost 1 base, J lost 5 bases, and 14 bases lay in between. The CDR3 DNA sequence: TGTGCCAGCAGCTTAGTCCGTAACCAGGCGGAGACCCAGTACTTC. Its translation: CASSLVRNQAETQYF.

Ten or more counts support this clonotype. V and J are TRBV5-4 and TRBJ2-7; D might be TRBD2 (6 bases). Looked up from germline, CDR1 is SGHNT and CDR2 is YYREEE (reference sequence). The CDR3 contains 14 residues. Between the trimmed V and J ends, which lost 3 bases and 6 bases, there was a span of 16 bases. CDR3 sequence: CASSSGLLSREQYF. In nucleotides, the CDR3 is TGTGCCAGCAGCTCCGGACTACTTTCCCGCGAGCAGTACTTC.

Only a few counts were recorded for this clonotype. The genes are TRBV20-1 and TRBJ2-3; 11 bases are a match to TRBD2. The CDR3 totals 18 residues. V lost 4 bases and J lost 5; bases outside the gene matches: 17. Germline values: CDR1 DFQATT, CDR2 SNEGSKA (reference sequence). This chain's CDR3 is CSANPLGIAGGPQDTQYF. The CDR3 nucleotides are TGCAGTGCTAATCCTCTTGGAATAGCGGGGGGGCCTCAAGATACGCAGTATTTT.

The rearrangement links TRBV29-1 to TRBJ2-7, with 7 positions matching TRBD1. The CDR3 spans 16 residues. With 6 bases clipped from V and 9 bases from J, the junction kept 23 bases outside the gene matches. In germline, CDR1 is SQVTM, CDR2 ANQGSEA. The CDR3 sequence: CSVGTASHSPASAQYF. CDR3 nucleotides: TGCAGCGTGGGGACAGCTTCTCACTCGCCTGCTTCAGCGCAGTACTTC.

This clonotype was found many times. The chain joins TRBV6-5 to TRBJ1-6, with TRBD1 matching 9 bases. Trimming removed 0 bases from V and 7 bases from J; junction bases left unmatched: 1. The CDR3 totals 15 residues. Germline-derived CDR1 and CDR2 are MNHEY and SVGAGI. CDR3 loop: CASSYSGQGNSPLHF. CDR3 DNA sequence: TGTGCCAGCAGTTACTCGGGACAGGGAAATTCACCCCTCCACTTT.

This chain connects TRBV9 to TRBJ2-3; no reliable D call. V was clipped by 0 bases and J by 7 bases, with 9 bases between them. CDR3 size: 13 residues. Per the germline V gene, CDR1 is SGDLS and CDR2 is YYNGEE. CDR3 sequence reads: CASSVDGTHTQYF. CDR3 nucleotides: TGTGCCAGCAGCGTAGACGGCACTCATACGCAGTATTTT. The full variable domain, with the rest looked up from reference TRBV9 and TRBJ2-3, is DSGVTQTPKHLITATGQRVTLRCSPRSGDLSVYWYQQSLDQGLQFLIQYYNGEERAKGNILERFSAQQFPDLHSELNLSSLELGDSALYFCASSVDGTHTQYFGPGTRLTVL.

This clonotype was counted a few times. The J gene is TRBJ2-2, the V gene TRBV10-3; the match to TRBD2 covers 12 bases. The V gene end was trimmed by 7 bases and the J gene end by 0 bases; junction bases not matched to a gene: 6. CDR3 length: 17 amino acids. The germline V gene encodes CDR1 ENHRY and CDR2 SYGVKD. CDR3 sequence: CAINQLAGGTNTGELFF. CDR3 bases: TGTGCCATCAACCAACTAGCGGGAGGAACGAACACCGGGGAGCTGTTTTTT.

The J gene is TRBJ2-6, the V gene TRBV2; D gene uncertain. Trimming took 2 bases from V and 2 from J, leaving 1 base between them. The germline V gene has CDR1 SNHLY and CDR2 FYNNEI. The CDR3 has 13 residues. The CDR3 region is CASSETGANVLTF. CDR3 in DNA: TGTGCCAGCAGTGAAACTGGGGCCAACGTCCTGACTTTC.

This clonotype was recorded many times. The genes are TRBV20-1 and TRBJ2-3, with 16 nucleotides matching TRBD2. Germline CDR1 DFQATT, CDR2 SNEGSKA (reference sequence). This CDR3 is built from 14 residues. The CDR3 DNA is TGCAGGCTTGGGACTAGCGGGAGGGCAGATACGCAGTATTTT. Translated: CRLGTSGRADTQYF.